This T cell receptor (beta chain) was retrieved from a study of a mutant IDH1 vaccine in newly diagnosed glioma. About the study: Treatment recipients were about 60% male and around 38% female, and their mean age was about 39 years.

With regard to this clone: Antigen specificity is unknown.

V lost 4 bases and J lost 2; bases outside the gene matches: 11. Germline CDR1 and CDR2: MNHEY and SVGAGI. This CDR3 region has 16 residues. Sequencing was performed with immunoSEQ multiplex PCR; in TCRdb, only in-frame clones are kept and a portion is missing. The table lists tens of thousands of clones, 85% to 90% of them singletons, with approximately 2% in the top ten. Time point noted: week 35, safety follow-up. The content of each vaccine dose was 300 ug of mutant IDH1 20-mer peptide, and topical imiquimod accompanied it. This receptor was obtained from a man aged 25-45 years with glioma. The sample consisted of PBMCs, taken from a glioma patient whose treatment included an IDH1 peptide vaccine. J is TRBJ2-7 and V is TRBV6-5; 7 positions match TRBD1. The CDR3 is CASSLTIGTATYEQYF. In nucleotides, the CDR3 is TGTGCCAGCAGTTTGACGATCGGGACAGCTACCTACGAGCAGTACTTC.